The 32 T cell receptor beta chains reported below all come from one sample, sequenced in a study of T cells after yellow fever vaccination. TCRdb recomputed calls from the 5' RACE reads with MiXCR, one row per CDR3 protein. The table includes 120,000 to 150,000 distinct CDR3 sequences, 7.7% detected once. The material sequenced was CD4+ T cells sorted from PBMCs, taken 5 days after the yellow fever booster vaccination. The source of these receptors is a man younger than 40 who received the YFV17D yellow fever vaccine.

Turning to this clonotype: Since a much larger clone is just one base distant, this may be a read error. The rearrangement joins TRBV7-8 to TRBJ1-5; TRBD1 is a possible D gene (5 bases). Per germline, CDR1 SGHVS and CDR2 FQNEAQ. CDR3 length: 14 residues. Trimming cost V 5 bases and J 6 bases, with 14 bases left between them. CDR3 sequence: CASSLGRVSQPQHF. CDR3 DNA sequence: TGTGCCAGCAGCCTGGGCAGGGTTAGTCAGCCCCAGCATTTT.

In this sample, this clonotype turned up many times. The chain links TRBV18 to TRBJ2-1; TRBD2 aligns across 9 bases. From germline, CDR1 is KGHSH and CDR2 LQKENI. The CDR3 loop spans 17 amino acids. The trim removed 1 base at V and 2 bases at J, leaving 6 bases unmatched. CDR3 sequence: CASSPRSGSPTYNEQFF. The CDR3 bases are TGTGCCAGCTCACCACGTAGCGGGAGTCCCACCTACAATGAGCAGTTCTTC.

This clonotype was picked up many times. The V gene is TRBV15, the J gene TRBJ2-2; D not resolved. The V and J ends lost 9 bases and 6 bases respectively, with 8 bases between them. In germline, CDR1 is LNHNV, CDR2 YYDKDF (reference sequence). The CDR3 loop spans 11 amino acids. The DNA for the CDR3 is TGTGCCACGCGGAGTTCCGGGGAGCTGTTTTTT. Translated, it gives CATRSSGELFF.

This clonotype has just one count. Being one base from a much bigger clone, this may be a read error. The chain employs TRBV10-3 and TRBJ2-3, with D perhaps TRBD2 (5 bases). The CDR3 totals 13 residues. Germline lookup yields CDR1 ENHRY and CDR2 SYGVKD. V lost 8 bases, J lost 4 bases, and 13 bases lay in between. This CDR3 is CAIGWESADTQYF. CDR3 bases: TGTGCCATCGGGTGGGAGAGCGCAGATACGCAGTATTTT.

This clonotype was picked up a small number of times. This chain connects TRBV7-9 to TRBJ2-1; no reliable D call. V was cut by 1 base and J by 4 bases, with 17 bases left in between. The CDR3 runs 17 residues. Germline CDR1 SEHNR, CDR2 FQNEAQ (reference sequence). The CDR3 here is CASSLGAVVIYYNEQFF. CDR3 sequence (DNA): TGTGCCAGCAGCTTAGGCGCCGTCGTTATCTATTACAATGAGCAGTTCTTC.

This clonotype was counted ten times or more. The chain couples TRBV5-1 to TRBJ2-2; D might be TRBD1 or TRBD2, each matching 5 bases. CDR1 and CDR2 from the germline V gene are SGHRS and YFSETQ. Trimming took 2 bases from V and 8 from J, leaving 13 bases between them. This CDR3 is built from 14 residues. DNA for the CDR3: TGCGCCAGCAGCTTCAGGGACCCAGGGGGGGAGCTGTTTTTT. This encodes CASSFRDPGGELFF.

This clonotype was found many times. This chain connects TRBV5-5 to TRBJ2-1; unclear D gene. The CDR3 has 12 amino acids. Germline loops: CDR1 SGHKS, CDR2 YYEKEE (reference sequence). The V gene lost 2 bases and the J gene lost 8 bases, with 8 bases spanning the gap. CDR3 loop: CASSFERYEQFF. The CDR3 region has the DNA TGTGCCAGCAGCTTTGAAAGATATGAGCAGTTCTTC.

This clonotype was picked up many times. The chain has TRBV12-3 or TRBV12-4 and TRBJ2-1, with D hard to call. This CDR3 has 16 amino acids. V was shortened by 5 bases and J by 0 bases, with 14 bases between the two germline ends. CDR3 DNA: TGTGCCAGCAGTACCTCCCGGCGCCTCTCCTACAATGAGCAGTTCTTC. Residues: CASSTSRRLSYNEQFF.

The gene calls are TRBV1 and TRBJ2-2. TRBV1 corresponds to a pseudogene. The CDR3 contains 14 residues. CDR3 sequence reads: CTSSQDFGAGELFF. The CDR3 nucleotides are TGCACCAGCAGCCAAGATTTTGGGGCCGGGGAGCTGTTTTTT.

This clonotype was detected many times. The chain employs TRBV20-1 and TRBJ2-3; 11 bases line up with TRBD1. The CDR3 sequence is 15 residues long. Germline V gives CDR1 DFQATT, CDR2 SNEGSKA (reference sequence). Germline trimming cut 1 base from V and 7 bases from J; bases unmatched to any gene: 7. The CDR3 sequence is CSARGRTGGANTQYF. CDR3 DNA: TGCAGTGCTAGAGGGAGGACAGGGGGCGCAAATACGCAGTATTTT.

This clonotype was detected many times. The V gene is TRBV7-2, the J gene TRBJ1-2; 8 positions match TRBD1. The germline V gene encodes CDR1 SGHTA and CDR2 FQGNSA. V lost 5 bases, J lost 7 bases, and 12 bases stayed unmatched. The CDR3 is made up of 15 amino acids. The CDR3 loop reads CASSPQTGAGSGYTF. For the CDR3, the DNA is TGTGCCAGCAGCCCCCAGACAGGGGCGGGATCTGGCTACACCTTC.

This clonotype was observed many times. The J gene is TRBJ2-6, the V gene TRBV5-1; D not certain. CDR3 size: 16 residues. CDR1 is SGHRS, CDR2 YFSETQ, per germline. Trimming stripped 0 bases from V and 2 bases from J, with 9 bases between. The CDR3 coding sequence is TGCGCCAGCAGCTTGGATCCCTCTGCTGGGGCCAACGTCCTGACTTTC. Protein sequence: CASSLDPSAGANVLTF.

Many counts were recorded for this clonotype. The chain recombines TRBV11-3 with TRBJ2-2; TRBD1 matches at 7 bases. Germline V gene lookup returns CDR1 SGHNT and CDR2 YENEEA. This CDR3 is built from 13 residues. Unmatched junction bases numbered 4, after V lost 6 bases and J lost 6 bases. The CDR3 DNA reads TGTGCCAGCAGGGGCCAGGGGGCCGGGGAGCTGTTTTTT. Translation gives CASRGQGAGELFF.

The chain uses TRBV5-4 and TRBJ2-1; D possibly corresponds to TRBD1 (6 bases). V was pared by 4 bases and J by 6 bases, with 11 bases between. Germline lookup yields CDR1 SGHNT and CDR2 YYREEE (reference sequence). The CDR3 has 13 residues. For the CDR3, the DNA is TGTGCCAGCAGCATGGGGGCGGGCAATGAGCAGTTCTTC. It yields the protein CASSMGAGNEQFF.

This clonotype was counted at least ten times. The V and J genes are TRBV25-1 and TRBJ2-5; D perhaps matches TRBD2 (6 bases). The CDR3 covers 15 residues. Germline-derived CDR1 and CDR2 are MGHDK and SYGVNS. V lost 5 bases and J 0 bases, leaving 13 bases between the germline ends. The CDR3 DNA reads as TGTGCCAGCAGTCTAAACCGGGACTACCAAGAGACCCAGTACTTC. It specifies CASSLNRDYQETQYF.

This clonotype was picked up many times. This rearrangement joins TRBV20-1 to TRBJ2-5; D is uncertain. The CDR3 loop spans 13 amino acids. V lost 3 bases, J lost 2 bases, and 10 bases lay in between. CDR1 is DFQATT and CDR2 is SNEGSKA in the germline V gene (reference sequence). In DNA, the CDR3 is TGCAGTGCTAGCGGCGGCGGTCAAGAGACCCAGTACTTC. Residues: CSASGGGQETQYF.

The sample holds many counts of this clonotype. The chain links TRBV12-3 or TRBV12-4 to TRBJ2-7; D is ambiguous. Trimming cost V 11 bases and J 4 bases, with 15 bases left between them. This CDR3 has 12 residues. CDR3: CASTLGGYEQYF. CDR3 DNA: TGTGCCTCTACCCTGGGCGGTTACGAGCAGTACTTC.

This clonotype was counted at least ten times. The chain carries TRBV25-1 and TRBJ1-4, with 8 bases identical to TRBD1. Trimming cost V 2 bases and J 10 bases; bases outside gene matches: 9. The CDR3 is made up of 15 amino acids. CDR1 MGHDK and CDR2 SYGVNS come from the germline V gene. For the CDR3, the DNA is TGTGCCAGCAGTGAAAACAGGGGGACGGGGGGAAAACTGTTTTTT. This encodes CASSENRGTGGKLFF.

The table lists this clonotype with many counts. The chain is built from TRBV10-3 and TRBJ2-7; D gene ambiguous. The CDR3 has 16 amino acids. Germline V lookup: CDR1 ENHRY, CDR2 SYGVKD. V lost 0 bases, J lost 5 bases, and 17 bases lay in between. The CDR3 spells CAISESTFSGPHEQYF. The CDR3 DNA is TGTGCCATCAGTGAGTCGACATTCTCCGGACCACACGAGCAGTACTTC.

This clonotype was seen at least ten times. This chain joins TRBV10-1 and TRBJ2-3; D is uncertain. There are 14 residues in the CDR3. Trimming removed 2 bases from V and 0 bases from J, with 6 bases in between. CDR1 and CDR2 (germline): WNHNN, SYGVQD (reference sequence). The DNA for the CDR3 is TGCGCCAGCAGTGAGGGGTCAAGCACAGATACGCAGTATTTT. Translation gives CASSEGSSTDTQYF.

This clonotype was observed at least ten times. The rearrangement uses TRBV10-3 and TRBJ2-1, with D maybe TRBD1 (6 bases). The germline gives CDR1 ENHRY, CDR2 SYGVKD. With 0 bases removed from V and 0 bases from J, the gap between germline ends came to 9 bases. This CDR3 region has 16 residues. This CDR3 reads CAISESGRGSYNEQFF. DNA of the CDR3: TGTGCCATCAGTGAGTCTGGCAGGGGCTCCTACAATGAGCAGTTCTTC.

This clonotype was seen at least ten times. This rearrangement joins TRBV18 to TRBJ2-7; 10 bases fit TRBD1. This CDR3 has 17 amino acids. The V gene's germline CDR1 is KGHSH and CDR2 LQKENI. Trimming at V came to 2 bases and at J to 5 bases, leaving 12 bases not matched to a gene. The CDR3: CASSPLDPGQGWDEQYF. DNA for the CDR3: TGTGCCAGCTCACCATTGGATCCGGGACAGGGGTGGGACGAGCAGTACTTC. Full variable domain (rest looked up from reference TRBV18 and TRBJ2-7): NAGVMQNPRHLVRRRGQEARLRCSPMKGHSHVYWYRQLPEEGLKFMVYLQKENIIDESGMPKERFSAEFPKEGPSILRIQQVVRGDSAAYFCASSPLDPGQGWDEQYFGPGTRLTVT.

This clonotype was observed at least ten times. V usage is TRBV6-2 or TRBV6-3 and J usage is TRBJ2-7, with 7 bases lining up with TRBD2. V lost 2 bases, J lost 2 bases, and 6 bases stayed unmatched. The CDR3 spans 15 residues. Germline lookup yields CDR1 MNHEY and CDR2 SVGEGT. In DNA, the CDR3 is TGTGCCAGCAGTTACAGCGGGACTAAGACCTACGAGCAGTACTTC. Residues: CASSYSGTKTYEQYF.

This clonotype was detected ten times or more. This chain joins TRBV5-1 and TRBJ2-7; TRBD2 matches 8 bases. The V and J ends lost 3 bases and 0 bases, in that order; junction bases with no gene match: 11. Germline assignment: CDR1 SGHRS and CDR2 YFSETQ. The CDR3 extends over 17 amino acids. In nucleotides, the CDR3 is TGCGCCAGCAGCTCCTCCTTCGGTAGCGGGAACTCCTACGAGCAGTACTTC. Translation gives CASSSSFGSGNSYEQYF.

Ten or more counts support this clonotype. The V gene is TRBV20-1, the J gene TRBJ2-1; TRBD2 aligns across 7 bases. This CDR3 spans 16 amino acids. Germline CDR1 reads DFQATT; CDR2 reads SNEGSKA (reference sequence). With V trimmed by 0 bases and J by 7 bases, 12 bases remained unmatched. CDR3 nucleotides: TGCAGTGCTAGAGATTTAGGGTGGGAGGGCCTAAATGAGCAGTTCTTC. The encoded protein is CSARDLGWEGLNEQFF.

This clonotype has a count of ten or more. The chain joins TRBV12-3 or TRBV12-4 to TRBJ2-7; the match to TRBD1 covers 7 bases. The CDR3 is 14 amino acids. V was pared by 7 bases and J by 1 base, with 7 bases of the junction left unmatched. The CDR3 protein is CASTWDSRSYEQYF. The CDR3 region has the DNA TGTGCCAGCACCTGGGACAGTCGATCCTACGAGCAGTACTTC.

This clonotype was counted ten times or more. The V and J genes are TRBV10-3 and TRBJ2-5; 8 bases line up with TRBD1. V was clipped by 10 bases and J by 5 bases; unmatched bases: 6. Germline CDR1 and CDR2: ENHRY and SYGVKD. CDR3 length: 12 amino acids. The CDR3 loop reads CASGTGGETQYF. CDR3 nucleotide sequence: TGTGCCAGCGGGACAGGTGGGGAGACCCAGTACTTC.

This clonotype showed up many times. This chain connects TRBV7-2 to TRBJ2-5; D uncertain. V lost 4 bases to trimming and J lost 5 bases, with 14 bases between them. Germline CDR1 is SGHTA and CDR2 is FQGNSA. This CDR3 contains 14 residues. Here the CDR3 DNA reads TGTGCCAGCAGCTCCCTGCCAGTAGGGGAGACCCAGTACTTC. Its translation: CASSSLPVGETQYF.

This clonotype has more than one count but fewer than ten. The chain is built from TRBV19 and TRBJ2-1; 7 bases fit TRBD2. Germline V gene lookup returns CDR1 LNHDA and CDR2 SQIVND (reference sequence). With V trimmed by 4 bases and J by 1 base, 7 bases remained unmatched. This CDR3 comprises 16 residues. In nucleotides, the CDR3 is TGTGCCAGTAGTACCGGGACTACCGGGTCCTACAATGAGCAGTTCTTC. Amino acid sequence: CASSTGTTGSYNEQFF. The variable domain in full, with the rest retrieved from reference TRBV19 and TRBJ2-1, is DGGITQSPKYLFRKEGQNVTLSCEQNLNHDAMYWYRQDPGQGLRLIYYSQIVNDFQKGDIAEGYSVSREKKESFPLTVTSAQKNPTAFYLCASSTGTTGSYNEQFFGPGTRLTVL.

This clonotype appeared many times. The chain links TRBV28 to TRBJ1-5, with a weak D call TRBD1 (5 bases). This CDR3 region has 14 residues. Looked up from germline, CDR1 is MDHEN and CDR2 is SYDVKM. Trimming shortened V by 6 bases and J by 7 bases, and 16 bases separated the two germline ends. CDR3 sequence reads: CASSSGTQGQPQHF. For the CDR3, the DNA is TGTGCCAGCAGCTCCGGGACCCAGGGACAGCCCCAGCATTTT.

This clonotype was seen ten or more times. The chain couples TRBV4-3 to TRBJ1-4; 8 nucleotides agree with TRBD1. V gave up 0 bases and J gave up 6 bases; unmatched junction bases: 9. CDR1 and CDR2 from the germline V gene are LGHNA and YSLEER. This CDR3 comprises 17 residues. The CDR3 reads CASSQDARTGWYEKLFF. CDR3 DNA sequence: TGCGCCAGCAGCCAAGATGCTAGGACAGGGTGGTATGAAAAACTGTTTTTT.

In its sample, this clonotype was seen many times. The chain couples TRBV20-1 to TRBJ1-2; maybe TRBD1 (5 bases). Per the germline V gene, CDR1 is DFQATT and CDR2 is SNEGSKA (reference sequence). Trimming took off 3 bases at V and 8 bases at J, with 13 bases between the two ends. CDR3 length: 12 amino acids. In nucleotides, the CDR3 is TGCAGTGCTAGCAGGGCAAACGAAGGCTACACCTTC. Translated, it gives CSASRANEGYTF.